A single sample gave rise to the 5 T cell receptor beta chains below, sequenced in a study of T cell repertoires in cytomegalovirus infection. Each CDR3 protein gets one entry after TCRdb re-called the reads with MiXCR. The repertoire includes under 850,000 distinct CDR3 sequences, 35% to 40% of them detected once, and around 2.8% sits in the top ten. Sequencing input: PBMCs. All receptors come from a human donor in good health (CMV status not recorded). Some clones in this sample may be carry-over from other donors' samples.

The table lists this clonotype with many counts. The chain combines TRBV9 with TRBJ2-7, with 11 nucleotides matching TRBD1. The CDR3 has 15 residues. The germline V gene has CDR1 SGDLS and CDR2 YYNGEE. V dropped 2 bases and J dropped 0; count of bases not matched to a gene: 1. The CDR3 DNA sequence: TGTGCCAGCAGCGTGGGGACAGGGGGCTCCTACGAGCAGTACTTC. It translates to CASSVGTGGSYEQYF. Variable domain in full (rest from reference TRBV9 and TRBJ2-7): DSGVTQTPKHLITATGQRVTLRCSPRSGDLSVYWYQQSLDQGLQFLIQYYNGEERAKGNILERFSAQQFPDLHSELNLSSLELGDSALYFCASSVGTGGSYEQYFGPGTRLTVT.

For the CDR3, the DNA is TGTGCCAGCAGTTTAGGGCCTGATTCACCCCTCCACTTT. Translation gives CASSLGPDSPLHF. The V call is TRBV12-3 or TRBV12-4, the J call TRBJ1-6; D is uncertain. CDR3 length: 13 residues. V was cut by 1 base and J by 8 bases, with 6 bases left in between.

The chain joins TRBV12-3 or TRBV12-4 to TRBJ2-7; tentative D call: TRBD2 (6 bases). V was pared by 4 bases and J by 3 bases, with 34 bases between. The CDR3 is 21 residues long. The CDR3 spells CASSSVLSGRERQAVYYEQYF. CDR3 DNA: TGTGCCAGCAGTTCCGTATTAAGCGGGCGAGAGCGGCAGGCTGTGTACTACGAGCAGTACTTC.

This clonotype was seen only a few times. The rearrangement links TRBV7-2 to TRBJ2-2; no clear D. Germline V CDR1 and CDR2: SGHTA, FQGNSA. This CDR3 contains 13 residues. V shed 5 bases and J shed 9 bases, with 13 bases lying between them. The DNA for the CDR3 is TGTGCCAGCAGCGCCTCTAGGAACAGGGAGCTGTTTTTT. Amino acids: CASSASRNRELFF.

This clonotype was found a few times. V usage is TRBV6-6 and J usage is TRBJ2-2; maybe TRBD1 (5 bases). The germline V gene has CDR1 MNHNY and CDR2 SVGAGI (reference sequence). This CDR3 contains 15 residues. The V end was cut by 8 bases, the J end by 4 bases, with 17 bases between. This CDR3 reads CASASGHTITGELFF. CDR3 nucleotides: TGTGCCAGCGCCTCAGGGCACACGATCACCGGGGAGCTGTTTTTT.